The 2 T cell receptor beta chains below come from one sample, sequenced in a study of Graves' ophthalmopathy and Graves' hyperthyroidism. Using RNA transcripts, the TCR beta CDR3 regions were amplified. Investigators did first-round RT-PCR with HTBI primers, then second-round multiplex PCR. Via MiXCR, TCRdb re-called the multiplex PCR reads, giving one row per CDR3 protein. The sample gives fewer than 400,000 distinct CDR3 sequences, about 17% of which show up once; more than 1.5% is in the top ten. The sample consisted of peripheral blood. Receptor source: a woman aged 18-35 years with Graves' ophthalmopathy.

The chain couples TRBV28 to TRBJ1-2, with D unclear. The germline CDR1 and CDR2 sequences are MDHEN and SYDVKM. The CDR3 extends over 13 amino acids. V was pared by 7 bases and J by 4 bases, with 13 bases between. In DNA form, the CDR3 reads TGTGCCAGCAAATTTCCAGACACCTATGGCTACACCTTC. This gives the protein CASKFPDTYGYTF.

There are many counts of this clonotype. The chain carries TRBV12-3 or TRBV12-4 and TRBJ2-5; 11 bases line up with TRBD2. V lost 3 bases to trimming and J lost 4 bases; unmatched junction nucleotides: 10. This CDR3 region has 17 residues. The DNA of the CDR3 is TGTGCCAGCAGTTTCGGGCTAGCGGGAGGCGGGCGAGAGACCCAGTACTTC. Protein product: CASSFGLAGGGRETQYF.